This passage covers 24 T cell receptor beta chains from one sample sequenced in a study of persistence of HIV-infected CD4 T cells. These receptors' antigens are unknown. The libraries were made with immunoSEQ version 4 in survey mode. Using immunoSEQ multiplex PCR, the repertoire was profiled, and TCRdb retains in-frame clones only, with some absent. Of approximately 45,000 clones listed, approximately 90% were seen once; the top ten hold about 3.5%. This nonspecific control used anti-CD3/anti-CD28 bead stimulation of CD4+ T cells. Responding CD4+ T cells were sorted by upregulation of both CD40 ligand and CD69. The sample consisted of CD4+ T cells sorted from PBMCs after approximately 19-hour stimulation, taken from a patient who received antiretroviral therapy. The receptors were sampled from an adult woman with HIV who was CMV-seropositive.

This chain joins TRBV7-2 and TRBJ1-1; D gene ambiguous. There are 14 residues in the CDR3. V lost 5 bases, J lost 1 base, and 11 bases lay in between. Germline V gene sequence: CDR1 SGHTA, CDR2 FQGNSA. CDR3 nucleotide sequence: TGTGCCAGCAGCCCCCTGGCAGGGAACACTGAAGCTTTCTTT. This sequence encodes CASSPLAGNTEAFF.

DNA of the CDR3: TGTGCCAGCAGTCCGGACAGGGCCAGCAATCAGCCCCAGCATTTT. Its protein product is CASSPDRASNQPQHF. This chain uses TRBV6-5 with TRBJ1-5; 8 bases map to TRBD1. The CDR3 sequence is 15 residues long. The J segment lost 1 base and the V segment lost 5 bases, leaving 4 bases of the junction unmatched. Germline V lookup: CDR1 MNHEY, CDR2 SVGAGI.

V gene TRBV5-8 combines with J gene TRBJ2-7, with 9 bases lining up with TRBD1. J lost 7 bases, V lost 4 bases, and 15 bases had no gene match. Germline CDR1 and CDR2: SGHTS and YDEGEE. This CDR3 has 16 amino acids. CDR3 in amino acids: CASSPSRGTGPDEQYF. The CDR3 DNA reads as TGTGCCAGCAGCCCATCCCGCGGGACAGGGCCCGATGAGCAGTACTTC.

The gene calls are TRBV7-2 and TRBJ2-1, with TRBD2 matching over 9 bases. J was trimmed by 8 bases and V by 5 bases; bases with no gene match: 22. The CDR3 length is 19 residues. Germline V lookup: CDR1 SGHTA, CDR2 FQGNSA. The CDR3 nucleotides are TGTGCCAGCAGCCCATTACCCCGGGTGGGAGCGGGGGGTGTCGATGAGCAGTTCTTC. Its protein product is CASSPLPRVGAGGVDEQFF.

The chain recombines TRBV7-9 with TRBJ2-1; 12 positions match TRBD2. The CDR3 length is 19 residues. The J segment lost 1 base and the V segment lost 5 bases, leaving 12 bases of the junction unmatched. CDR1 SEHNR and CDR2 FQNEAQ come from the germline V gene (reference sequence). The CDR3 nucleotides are TGTGCCAGCAGCCCCTCCCGGACTAGCGGGATTGTATCCTACAATGAGCAGTTCTTC. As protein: CASSPSRTSGIVSYNEQFF.

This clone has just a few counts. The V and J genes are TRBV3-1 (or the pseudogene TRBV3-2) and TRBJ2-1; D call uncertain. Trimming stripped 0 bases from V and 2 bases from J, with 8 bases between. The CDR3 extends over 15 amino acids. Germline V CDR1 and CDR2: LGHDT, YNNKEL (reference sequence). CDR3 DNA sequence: TGTGCCAGCAGCCAAGAAGGGTTCCCCTACAATGAGCAGTTCTTC. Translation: CASSQEGFPYNEQFF.

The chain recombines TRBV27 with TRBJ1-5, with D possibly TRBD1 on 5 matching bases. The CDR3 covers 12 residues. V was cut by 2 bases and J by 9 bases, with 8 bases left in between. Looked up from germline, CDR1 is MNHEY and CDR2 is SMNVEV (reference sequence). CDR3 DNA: TGTGCCAGCAGTTTAGGGGGGGGGCCCCAGCATTTT. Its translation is CASSLGGGPQHF.

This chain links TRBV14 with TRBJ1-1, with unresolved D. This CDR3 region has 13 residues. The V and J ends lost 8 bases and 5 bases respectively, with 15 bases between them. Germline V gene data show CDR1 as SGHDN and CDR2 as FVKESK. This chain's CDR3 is CASGLSRGTEAFF. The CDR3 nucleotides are TGTGCCAGCGGATTAAGTCGGGGAACTGAAGCTTTCTTT.

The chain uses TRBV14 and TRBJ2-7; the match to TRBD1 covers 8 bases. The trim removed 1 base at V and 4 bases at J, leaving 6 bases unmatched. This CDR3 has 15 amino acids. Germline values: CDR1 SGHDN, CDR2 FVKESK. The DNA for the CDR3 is TGTGCCAGCAGCCAAGTGCCAGGGGGCGGATACGAGCAGTACTTC. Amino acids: CASSQVPGGGYEQYF. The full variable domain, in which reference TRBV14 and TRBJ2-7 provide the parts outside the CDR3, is EAGVTQFPSHSVIEKGQTVTLRCDPISGHDNLYWYRRVMGKEIKFLLHFVKESKQDESGMPNNRFLAERTGGTYSTLKVQPAELEDSGVYFCASSQVPGGGYEQYFGPGTRLTVT.

The CDR3 loop is CASSVRLAGAGEQFF. As DNA, the CDR3 is TGTGCCAGCAGCGTCAGACTAGCGGGGGCTGGTGAGCAGTTCTTC. The rearrangement joins TRBV9 to TRBJ2-1; 12 nucleotides line up with TRBD2. The CDR3 is 15 residues long. J gave up 9 bases and V 2 bases, and 6 bases lay outside the gene matches. The germline gives CDR1 SGDLS, CDR2 YYNGEE.

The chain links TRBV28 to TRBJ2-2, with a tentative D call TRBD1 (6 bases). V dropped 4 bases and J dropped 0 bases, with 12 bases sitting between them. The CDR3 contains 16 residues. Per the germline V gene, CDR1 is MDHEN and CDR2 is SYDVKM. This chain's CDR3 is CASSSGTYTNTGELFF. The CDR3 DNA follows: TGTGCCAGCAGTTCCGGGACATACACGAACACCGGGGAGCTGTTTTTT.

The chain's CDR3 is CAIQRAGTLYGYTF. Written as DNA, the CDR3 is TGTGCCATACAACGCGCCGGGACCCTCTATGGCTACACCTTC. The V call is TRBV10-3, the J call TRBJ1-2, with D possibly being TRBD1 (5 bases). The germline V gene encodes CDR1 ENHRY and CDR2 SYGVKD. CDR3 length: 14 amino acids. Deletions cut 9 bases from V and 4 bases from J, with 18 bases between.

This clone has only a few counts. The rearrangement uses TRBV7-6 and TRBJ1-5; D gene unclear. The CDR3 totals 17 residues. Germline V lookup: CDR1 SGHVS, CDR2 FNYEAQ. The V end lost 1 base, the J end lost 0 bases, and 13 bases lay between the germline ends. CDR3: CASSLEPDGYSNQPQHF. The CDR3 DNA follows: TGTGCCAGCAGCTTAGAGCCCGACGGCTATAGCAATCAGCCCCAGCATTTT.

The CDR3 DNA sequence: TGTGCCACCAGCAGAGATTTGAAGGGGGCGCGAGGGTCCTACAATGAGCAGTTCTTC. Translation: CATSRDLKGARGSYNEQFF. V usage is TRBV15 and J usage is TRBJ2-1; 7 nucleotides align to TRBD1. Germline assignment: CDR1 LNHNV and CDR2 YYDKDF (reference sequence). The V segment lost 0 bases and the J segment 1 base; nucleotides outside the gene matches: 12. The CDR3 is 19 amino acids.

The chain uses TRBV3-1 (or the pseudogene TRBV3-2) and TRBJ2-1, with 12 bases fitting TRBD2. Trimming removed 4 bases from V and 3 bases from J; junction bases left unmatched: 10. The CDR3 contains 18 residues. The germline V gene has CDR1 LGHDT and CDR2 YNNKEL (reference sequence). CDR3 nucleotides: TGTGCCAGCAGCCGCCCGACTAGCGGGAGTTCACTCTACAATGAGCAGTTCTTC. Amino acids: CASSRPTSGSSLYNEQFF.

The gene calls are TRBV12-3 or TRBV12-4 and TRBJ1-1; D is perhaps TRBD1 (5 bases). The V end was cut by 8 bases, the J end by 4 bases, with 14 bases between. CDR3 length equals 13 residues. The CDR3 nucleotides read TGTGCCAGCTCGATGGGACTAACCACTGAAGCTTTCTTT. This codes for CASSMGLTTEAFF.

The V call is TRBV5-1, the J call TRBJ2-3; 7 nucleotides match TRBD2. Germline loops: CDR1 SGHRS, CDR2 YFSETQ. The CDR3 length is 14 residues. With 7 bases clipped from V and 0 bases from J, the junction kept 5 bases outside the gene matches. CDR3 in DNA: TGCGCCAGCGGTGGCGGGGGTAGCACAGATACGCAGTATTTT. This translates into CASGGGGSTDTQYF.

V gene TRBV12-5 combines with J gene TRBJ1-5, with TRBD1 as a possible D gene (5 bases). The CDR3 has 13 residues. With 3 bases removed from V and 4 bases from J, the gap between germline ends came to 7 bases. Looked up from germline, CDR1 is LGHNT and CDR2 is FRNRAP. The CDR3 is CASGFTGNQPQHF. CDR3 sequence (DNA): TGTGCTAGTGGTTTCACAGGTAATCAGCCCCAGCATTTT.

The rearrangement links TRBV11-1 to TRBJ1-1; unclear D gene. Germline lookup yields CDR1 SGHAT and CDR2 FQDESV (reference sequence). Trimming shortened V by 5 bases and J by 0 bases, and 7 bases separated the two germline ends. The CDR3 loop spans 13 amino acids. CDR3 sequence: CASSPQLNTEAFF. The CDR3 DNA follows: TGTGCCAGCAGCCCCCAGTTGAACACTGAAGCTTTCTTT.

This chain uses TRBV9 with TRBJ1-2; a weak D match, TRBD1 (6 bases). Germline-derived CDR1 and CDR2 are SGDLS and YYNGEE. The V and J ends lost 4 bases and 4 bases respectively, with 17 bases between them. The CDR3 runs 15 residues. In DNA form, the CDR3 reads TGTGCCAGCAGCCACTCAAGCGAGGGGGTCTATGGCTACACCTTC. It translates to CASSHSSEGVYGYTF.

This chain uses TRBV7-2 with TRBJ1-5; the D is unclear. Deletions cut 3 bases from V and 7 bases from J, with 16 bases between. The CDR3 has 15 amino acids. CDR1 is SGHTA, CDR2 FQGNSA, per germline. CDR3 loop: CASSLSRLGGQPQHF. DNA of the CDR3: TGTGCCAGCAGCTTGTCACGACTTGGAGGACAGCCCCAGCATTTT.

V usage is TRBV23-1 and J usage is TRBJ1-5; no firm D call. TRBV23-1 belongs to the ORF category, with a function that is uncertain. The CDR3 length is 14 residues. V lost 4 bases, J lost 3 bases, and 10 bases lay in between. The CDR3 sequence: CASSRLTYNQPQHF. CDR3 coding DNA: TGCGCCAGCAGTCGGTTGACTTACAATCAGCCCCAGCATTTT.

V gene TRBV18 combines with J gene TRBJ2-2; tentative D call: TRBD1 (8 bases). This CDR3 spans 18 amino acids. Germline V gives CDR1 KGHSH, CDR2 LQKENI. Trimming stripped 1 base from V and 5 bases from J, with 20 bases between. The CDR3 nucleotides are TGTGCCAGCTCACCACGACCCCAAACAGGGGGAGGGACCGGGGAGCTGTTTTTT. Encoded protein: CASSPRPQTGGGTGELFF.

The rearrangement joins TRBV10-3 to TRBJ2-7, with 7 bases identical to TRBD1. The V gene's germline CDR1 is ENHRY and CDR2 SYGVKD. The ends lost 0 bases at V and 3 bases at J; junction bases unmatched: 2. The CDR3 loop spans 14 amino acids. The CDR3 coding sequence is TGTGCCATCAGTGAGTCTGCAGGGGGCTACGAGCAGTACTTC. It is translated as CAISESAGGYEQYF.